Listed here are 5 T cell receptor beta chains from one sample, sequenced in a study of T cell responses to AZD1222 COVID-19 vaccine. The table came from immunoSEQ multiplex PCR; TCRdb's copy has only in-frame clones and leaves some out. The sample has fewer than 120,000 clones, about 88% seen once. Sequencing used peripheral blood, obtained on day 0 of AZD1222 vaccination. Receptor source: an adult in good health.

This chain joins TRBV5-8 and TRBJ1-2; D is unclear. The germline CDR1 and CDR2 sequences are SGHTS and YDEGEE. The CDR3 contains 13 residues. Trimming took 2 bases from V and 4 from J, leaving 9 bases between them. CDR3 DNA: TGTGCCAGCAGCTTTGGACGGAGCTATGGCTACACCTTC. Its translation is CASSFGRSYGYTF.

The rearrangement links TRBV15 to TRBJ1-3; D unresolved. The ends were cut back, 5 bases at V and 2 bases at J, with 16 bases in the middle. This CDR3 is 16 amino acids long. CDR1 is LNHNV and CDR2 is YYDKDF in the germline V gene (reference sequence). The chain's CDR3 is CATSLPEEGTGNTIYF. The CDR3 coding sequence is TGTGCCACCAGCCTACCCGAAGAGGGCACTGGAAACACCATATATTTT.

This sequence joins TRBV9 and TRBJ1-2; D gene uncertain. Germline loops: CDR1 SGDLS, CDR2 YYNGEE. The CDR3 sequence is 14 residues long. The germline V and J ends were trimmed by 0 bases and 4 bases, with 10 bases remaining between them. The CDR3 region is CASSVDWEAYGYTF. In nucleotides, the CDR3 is TGTGCCAGCAGCGTAGATTGGGAAGCCTATGGCTACACCTTC. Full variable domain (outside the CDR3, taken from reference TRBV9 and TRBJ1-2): DSGVTQTPKHLITATGQRVTLRCSPRSGDLSVYWYQQSLDQGLQFLIQYYNGEERAKGNILERFSAQQFPDLHSELNLSSLELGDSALYFCASSVDWEAYGYTFGSGTRLTVV.

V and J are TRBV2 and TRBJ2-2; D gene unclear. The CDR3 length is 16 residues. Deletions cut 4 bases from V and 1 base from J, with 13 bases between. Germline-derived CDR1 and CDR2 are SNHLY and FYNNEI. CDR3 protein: CASSAISILNTGELFF. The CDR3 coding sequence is TGTGCCAGCAGTGCGATCTCTATATTGAACACCGGGGAGCTGTTTTTT. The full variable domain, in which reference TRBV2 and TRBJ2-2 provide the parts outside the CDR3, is EPEVTQTPSHQVTQMGQEVILRCVPISNHLYFYWYRQILGQKVEFLVSFYNNEISEKSEIFDDQFSVERPDGSNFTLKIRSTKLEDSAMYFCASSAISILNTGELFFGEGSRLTVL.

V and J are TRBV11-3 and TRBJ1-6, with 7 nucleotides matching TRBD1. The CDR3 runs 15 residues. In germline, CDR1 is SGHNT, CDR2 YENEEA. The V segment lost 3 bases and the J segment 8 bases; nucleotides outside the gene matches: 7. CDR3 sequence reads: CASSLTGTTDSPLHF. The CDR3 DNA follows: TGTGCCAGCAGCTTGACAGGGACTACGGATTCACCCCTCCACTTT.